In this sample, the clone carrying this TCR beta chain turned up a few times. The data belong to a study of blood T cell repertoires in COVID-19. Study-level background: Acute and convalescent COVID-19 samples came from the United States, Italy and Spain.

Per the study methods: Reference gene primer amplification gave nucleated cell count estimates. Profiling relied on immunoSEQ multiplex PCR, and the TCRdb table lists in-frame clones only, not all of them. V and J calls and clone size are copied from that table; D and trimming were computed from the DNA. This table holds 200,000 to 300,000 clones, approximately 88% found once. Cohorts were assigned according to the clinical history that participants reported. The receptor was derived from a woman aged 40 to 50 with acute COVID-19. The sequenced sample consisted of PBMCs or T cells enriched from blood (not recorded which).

The CDR3 nucleotides read TGTGCCAGCGGAGAGCTCGAGCAGTACTTC. Translation gives CASGELEQYF. The rearrangement uses TRBV6-5 and TRBJ2-7, with no clear D. This CDR3 is 10 amino acids long. The germline gives CDR1 MNHEY, CDR2 SVGAGI. V dropped 8 bases and J dropped 6 bases, with 8 bases sitting between them.